This TCR beta chain was obtained from a study of cytomegalovirus exposure and HLA in healthy donors. Study outcomes and limitations: A list of approximately 150 TCR beta chains associated with cytomegalovirus was given. Many donors carried some public TCRs, although rarity characterized most TCR sequences.

The CDR3 totals 15 residues. The ends lost 5 bases at V and 0 bases at J; junction bases unmatched: 6. Germline CDR1 reads SGHAT; CDR2 reads FQNNGV. Assay: immunoSEQ multiplex PCR; the TCRdb copy retains only in-frame clones and omits some. The sample includes hundreds of thousands of clones, about 86% of them seen just once. For this clone: Its cognate antigen is unknown.

The sequence was collected from a man between 18 and 29 years old in good health and CMV-seronegative. J is TRBJ1-1 and V is TRBV11-2; 7 bases agree with TRBD1. Specimen: PBMCs. The CDR3 nucleotides read TGTGCCAGCAGCCCCAGGGGGAGTATGAACACTGAAGCTTTCTTT. The encoded protein is CASSPRGSMNTEAFF.